These 9 T cell receptor beta chains originate from one sample sequenced in a study of cytomegalovirus exposure and HLA in healthy donors. PCR involved 60 Vbeta and 13 Jbeta primers. Here immunoSEQ multiplex PCR was the method, and the copy in TCRdb shows in-frame clones only, minus some. The table lists around 120,000 clones, around 72% of them singletons. Sequencing used PBMCs. Receptor source: a human donor in good health.

This chain uses TRBV7-6 with TRBJ2-6; D unclear. The length of the CDR3 is 17 residues. V shed 3 bases and J shed 0 bases, with 12 bases lying between them. The germline CDR1 and CDR2 sequences are SGHVS and FNYEAQ. In DNA form, the CDR3 reads TGTGCCAGCAGCTTTAACAATCCACCCTCTGGGGCCAACGTCCTGACTTTC. Its protein product is CASSFNNPPSGANVLTF. Drawing the rest from reference TRBV7-6 and TRBJ2-6, the complete variable domain is GAGVSQSPRYKVTKRGQDVALRCDPISGHVSLYWYRQALGQGPEFLTYFNYEAQQDKSGLPNDRFSAERPEGSISTLTIQRTEQRDSAMYRCASSFNNPPSGANVLTFGAGSRLTVL.

The J gene is TRBJ2-5, the V gene TRBV14, with 7 bases aligning to TRBD1. Germline V CDR1 and CDR2: SGHDN, FVKESK. The J segment lost 7 bases and the V segment lost 1 base, leaving 9 bases of the junction unmatched. This CDR3 region has 15 residues. The CDR3 DNA sequence: TGTGCCAGCAGCCAAGGACAGGGTGGTTCTGTGACCCAGTACTTC. Residues: CASSQGQGGSVTQYF.

This clone came up a few times. J is TRBJ2-1 and V is TRBV2; 10 bases line up with TRBD2. CDR3 length: 15 amino acids. The germline V gene encodes CDR1 SNHLY and CDR2 FYNNEI. V trimming: 6 bases; J trimming: 5 bases; junction bases outside the gene matches: 7. CDR3 sequence: CASSSSGRGHNEQFF. Here the CDR3 DNA reads TGTGCCAGCAGCTCTAGCGGGAGAGGGCACAATGAGCAGTTCTTC.

V usage is TRBV6-6 and J usage is TRBJ1-1; TRBD1 aligns across 7 bases. Germline CDR1 MNHNY, CDR2 SVGAGI (reference sequence). This CDR3 region has 11 residues. V was pared by 5 bases and J by 6 bases, with 0 bases of the junction left unmatched. The CDR3 protein is CASSQGAEAFF. In DNA, the CDR3 is TGTGCCAGCAGTCAGGGGGCTGAAGCTTTCTTT.

This clone showed up just a few times. The V and J genes are TRBV4-3 and TRBJ2-2; weak D call: TRBD1 (6 bases). Deletions cut 0 bases from V and 6 bases from J, with 14 bases between. CDR3 length: 16 amino acids. CDR1 and CDR2 from the germline V gene are LGHNA and YSLEER. The CDR3 reads CASSQDWAGVAGELFF. For the CDR3, the DNA is TGCGCCAGCAGCCAAGATTGGGCAGGGGTAGCCGGGGAGCTGTTTTTT.

V and J are TRBV5-3 and TRBJ1-5, with TRBD1 matching 7 bases. TRBV5-3 belongs to the ORF category, with a function that is uncertain. This CDR3 has 18 residues. J was trimmed by 0 bases and V by 2 bases; bases with no gene match: 11. In DNA form, the CDR3 reads TGTGCCAGAAGCTTACGGACAGGTAGGGTAAATAGCAATCAGCCCCAGCATTTT. Translating gives CARSLRTGRVNSNQPQHF.

The chain uses TRBV28 and TRBJ2-7; 8 bases line up with TRBD1. Germline CDR1 and CDR2: MDHEN and SYDVKM. The CDR3 consists of 14 residues. V was clipped by 6 bases and J by 3 bases; unmatched bases: 7. The CDR3, as DNA: TGTGCCAGCAGATCGGACAGGGAATACTACGAGCAGTACTTC. Residues: CASRSDREYYEQYF.

The gene calls are TRBV19 and TRBJ2-7, with D maybe TRBD1 (5 bases). V was shortened by 8 bases and J by 3 bases, with 11 bases between the two germline ends. CDR1 LNHDA and CDR2 SQIVND come from the germline V gene (reference sequence). The CDR3 consists of 12 residues. CDR3 loop: CASRGRDYEQYF. The CDR3 coding sequence is TGTGCCAGTCGTGGCAGGGACTACGAGCAGTACTTC. The full variable domain, with the rest looked up from reference TRBV19 and TRBJ2-7, is DGGITQSPKYLFRKEGQNVTLSCEQNLNHDAMYWYRQDPGQGLRLIYYSQIVNDFQKGDIAEGYSVSREKKESFPLTVTSAQKNPTAFYLCASRGRDYEQYFGPGTRLTVT.

This clone occurred a few times. The chain is built from TRBV7-8 and TRBJ2-7, with TRBD1 matching 8 bases. Trimming took 0 bases from V and 2 from J; bases not matched to a gene: 3. Germline V gene sequence: CDR1 SGHVS, CDR2 FQNEAQ. The CDR3 extends over 15 amino acids. DNA for the CDR3: TGTGCCAGCAGCTTAGCGCGGACAGGGACCTACGAGCAGTACTTC. It specifies CASSLARTGTYEQYF.